This T cell receptor (beta chain) was recorded in a study of yellow fever vaccine responses in identical twins. General study results and limits: Among the twins, the vaccine T cell response reportedly seemed partly convergent and partly personalized.

Trimming removed 3 bases from V and 3 bases from J, with 10 bases in between. Germline CDR1 DFQATT, CDR2 SNEGSKA (reference sequence). The CDR3 contains 13 residues. MiXCR, applied by TCRdb to the RT-PCR reads, yields one record per CDR3 protein. The sample records about 2,400 distinct CDR3 sequences, approximately 80% being singletons. Remarks on this clonotype: As yet, its antigen is unknown.

The TCR sequence derives from a female donor who received the yellow fever vaccine. Sequencing used T cells from blood (PBMCs), unsorted or a sorted subset (not recorded which), obtained before or after yellow fever vaccination (not recorded which). The genes are TRBV20-1 and TRBJ2-3; the D gene could be TRBD1 or TRBD2 (6 bases each). The CDR3 is CSARGGLTDTQYF. For the CDR3, the DNA is TGCAGTGCTAGGGGGGGCCTGACAGATACGCAGTATTTT.